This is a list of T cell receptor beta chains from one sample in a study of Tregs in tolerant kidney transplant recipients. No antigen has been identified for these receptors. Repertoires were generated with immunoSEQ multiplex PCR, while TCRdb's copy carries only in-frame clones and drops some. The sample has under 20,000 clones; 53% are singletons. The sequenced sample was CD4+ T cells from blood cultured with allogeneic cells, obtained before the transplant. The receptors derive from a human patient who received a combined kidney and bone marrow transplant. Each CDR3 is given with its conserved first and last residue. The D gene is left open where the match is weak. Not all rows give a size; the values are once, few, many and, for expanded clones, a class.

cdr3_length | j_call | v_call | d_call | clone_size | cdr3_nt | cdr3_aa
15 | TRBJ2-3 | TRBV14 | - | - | TGTGCCAGCAGCCAGAGGGCTGGTCGGGCAGATACGCAGTATTTT | CASSQRAGRADTQYF
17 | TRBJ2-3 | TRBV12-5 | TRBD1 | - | TGTGCTAGTGGTTTGGCCTTAACAGGGGGCTTGGAGAATACGCAGTATTTT | CASGLALTGGLENTQYF
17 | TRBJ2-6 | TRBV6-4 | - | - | TGTGCCAGCAGTGAGAGGCGACAGCTCTCTGGGGCCAACGTCCTGACTTTC | CASSERRQLSGANVLTF
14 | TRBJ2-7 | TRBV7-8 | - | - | TGTGCCAGCAGCTTAGGGTCAGGCACCTACGAGCAGTACTTC | CASSLGSGTYEQYF
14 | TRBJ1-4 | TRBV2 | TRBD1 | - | TGTGCCAGCAACAGGGGGGGTATGGGTGAAAAACTGTTTTTT | CASNRGGMGEKLFF
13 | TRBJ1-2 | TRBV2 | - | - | TGTGCCAGCAGTGAATTCAGGGGCCATGGCTACACCTTC | CASSEFRGHGYTF
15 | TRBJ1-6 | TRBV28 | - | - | TGTGCCAGCAGAAGTTACAGCCCTCTTAATTCACCCCTCCACTTT | CASRSYSPLNSPLHF
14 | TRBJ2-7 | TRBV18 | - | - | TGTGCCAGCTCATCGGACAGCTCCTCCTACGAGCAGTACTTC | CASSSDSSSYEQYF
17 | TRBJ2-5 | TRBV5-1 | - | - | TGCGCCAGCAGCTCGCCGAAGTACAGGGAGTTGGAAGAGACCCAGTACTTC | CASSSPKYRELEETQYF
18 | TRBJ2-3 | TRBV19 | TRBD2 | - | TGTGCCAGTAGTATAGGAAGGACTAGCGGGAGACTAGTAGATACGCAGTATTTT | CASSIGRTSGRLVDTQYF
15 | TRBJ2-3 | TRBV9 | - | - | TGTGCCAGCAGCGTAGAACAGGGCCGCACAGATACGCAGTATTTT | CASSVEQGRTDTQYF
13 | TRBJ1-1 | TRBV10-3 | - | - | TGTGCCATAGCCGCTGGGCTTGACACTGAAGCTTTCTTT | CAIAAGLDTEAFF
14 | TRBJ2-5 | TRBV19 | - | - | TGTGCCAGTAGTATCAACCGGGGGCAAGAGACCCAGTACTTC | CASSINRGQETQYF
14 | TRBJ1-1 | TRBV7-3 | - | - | TGTGCCAGCAGCCCGGGCCGCCGGGGCACTGAAGCTTTCTTT | CASSPGRRGTEAFF
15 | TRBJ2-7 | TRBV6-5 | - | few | TGTGCCAGCAGTTACGAAGCGAGCGGGTTCTACGAGCAGTACTTC | CASSYEASGFYEQYF
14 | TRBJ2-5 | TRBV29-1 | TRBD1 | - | TGCAGCGTGGCTACAGGGGGCGGGCAAGAGACCCAGTACTTC | CSVATGGGQETQYF
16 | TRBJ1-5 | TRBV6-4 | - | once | TGTGCCAGCAGTGACGAACAGGGAAATAGCAATCAGCCCCAGCATTTT | CASSDEQGNSNQPQHF
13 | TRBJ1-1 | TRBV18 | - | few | TGTGCCAGCTCACCCACAGGGAGGGCTGAAGCTTTCTTT | CASSPTGRAEAFF
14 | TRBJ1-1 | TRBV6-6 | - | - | TGTGCCAGCAGTTATGACCCGGGGGACACTGAAGCTTTCTTT | CASSYDPGDTEAFF
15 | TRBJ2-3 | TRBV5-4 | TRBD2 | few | TGTGCCAGCAGCCAAGACCGACTAGCAATGGATACGCAGTATTTT | CASSQDRLAMDTQYF
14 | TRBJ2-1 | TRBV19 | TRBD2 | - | TGTGCCAGTAGTTCCAGGACTAGCTACAATGAGCAGTTCTTC | CASSSRTSYNEQFF
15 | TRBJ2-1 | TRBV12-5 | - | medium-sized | TGTGCTAGTGGTCCCGCGAGGGTAGCATTGGATGAGCAGTTCTTC | CASGPARVALDEQFF
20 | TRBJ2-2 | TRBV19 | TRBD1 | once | TGTGCCAGTACCAAATTACGGGGACAGGGGAGGGGAGGTATCACCGGGGAGCTGTTTTTT | CASTKLRGQGRGGITGELFF
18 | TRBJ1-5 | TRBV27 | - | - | TGTGCCAGCAGTTTAAGGGGACACCTTGCTTATAGCAATCAGCCCCAGCATTTT | CASSLRGHLAYSNQPQHF
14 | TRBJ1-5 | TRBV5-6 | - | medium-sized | TGTGCCAGCAGCGAGGGTTTGGTCAATCAGCCCCAGCATTTT | CASSEGLVNQPQHF
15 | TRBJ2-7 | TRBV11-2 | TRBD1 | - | TGTGCCAGCAGCAAACTCAGGGGGCCGGCCTACGAGCAGTACTTC | CASSKLRGPAYEQYF
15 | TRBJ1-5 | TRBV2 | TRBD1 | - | TGTGCCAGCGGGAACGGACAGGTCCTCAATCAGCCCCAGCATTTT | CASGNGQVLNQPQHF
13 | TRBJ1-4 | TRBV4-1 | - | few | TGCGCCAGCAGCCACCGACAGGCGGAAAAACTGTTTTTT | CASSHRQAEKLFF